A selection of T cell receptor beta chains follows, all from one sample in a study of cytomegalovirus exposure and HLA in healthy donors. The table came from immunoSEQ multiplex PCR; TCRdb's copy has only in-frame clones and leaves some out. The sample includes 95,000 to 110,000 clones, about three quarters of them seen just once. The specimen was PBMCs. The receptor set was obtained from a woman under 30 in good health and CMV-seropositive. The CDR3 runs from the conserved cysteine through the conserved F or W. Each record gives: clone size, D gene, J gene, V gene, CDR3 protein, CDR3 DNA. D genes are given only for firm matches. The size of a clone is reported for some rows only, either as once, few or many, or as a class for expanded clones.

-,-,TRBJ1-1,TRBV13,CASSLRQKGTEAFF,TGTGCCAGCAGCTTACGACAGAAGGGCACTGAAGCTTTCTTT
-,-,TRBJ2-7,TRBV27,CASSLAGTAYEQYF,TGTGCCAGCAGTTTAGCGGGGACAGCCTACGAGCAGTACTTC
-,-,TRBJ2-7,TRBV11-2,CASSFGASYEQYF,TGTGCCAGCAGCTTTGGGGCTTCGTACGAGCAGTACTTC
-,-,TRBJ2-2,TRBV6-5,CASSYSSPVPGELFF,TGTGCCAGCAGTTACTCGTCTCCGGTCCCCGGGGAGCTGTTTTTT
-,-,TRBJ1-3,TRBV13,CASSKHRDGENTIYF,TGTGCCAGCAGCAAGCACAGGGACGGAGAAAACACCATATATTTT
-,TRBD2,TRBJ2-7,TRBV27,CASSPPGVAGIYEQYF,TGTGCCAGCAGTCCACCGGGGGTAGCGGGCATCTACGAGCAGTACTTC
-,-,TRBJ2-7,TRBV6-7,CASRDTTNEQYF,TGTGCCAGCAGAGATACGACAAACGAGCAGTACTTC
-,-,TRBJ2-1,TRBV6-1,CASSDTSSYNEQFF,TGTGCCAGCAGCGACACGAGCTCCTACAATGAGCAGTTCTTC
-,TRBD2,TRBJ2-3,TRBV5-1,CASRLTGLAVIGDTQYF,TGCGCCAGCAGACTAACGGGACTAGCAGTCATCGGAGATACGCAGTATTTT
-,TRBD2,TRBJ2-1,TRBV15,CATSRVGGSNEQFF,TGTGCCACCAGCAGGGTGGGCGGGAGCAATGAGCAGTTCTTC
-,TRBD2,TRBJ2-3,TRBV7-8,CASSSRLADGDTQYF,TGTGCCAGCAGCTCCAGACTAGCGGATGGAGATACGCAGTATTTT
-,TRBD2,TRBJ2-5,TRBV5-1,CASSFRREGAGETQYF,TGCGCCAGCAGCTTCCGGCGGGAGGGCGCAGGGGAGACCCAGTACTTC
once,-,TRBJ1-2,TRBV28,CASSLVQNYGYTF,TGTGCCAGCAGTTTGGTTCAGAACTATGGCTACACCTTC
once,-,TRBJ2-6,TRBV5-6,CASSLDMISGANVLTF,TGTGCCAGCAGCCTCGACATGATCTCTGGGGCCAACGTCCTGACTTTC
-,-,TRBJ2-3,TRBV7-9,CARKWGGKTDTQYF,TGTGCCAGGAAGTGGGGCGGGAAGACAGATACGCAGTATTTT
few,TRBD1,TRBJ1-4,TRBV7-9,CASSLGTGAREKLFF,TGTGCCAGCAGCTTAGGGACAGGGGCTCGTGAAAAACTGTTTTTT